This T cell receptor beta chain was sequenced during a study of metastatic and nonmetastatic thyroid tumors. In the study overall: It was across blood and tumor or nodule tissue from malignant and benign thyroid patients that repertoires were compared.

No patient had received any treatment before thyroid surgery. This clone was seen many times. A read error may be the cause here, since a much bigger clone is one base away. Original analysis: The study built a papillary thyroid cancer distant-metastasis classifier from CDR3 differences across clinicopathological groups. From the PCR reads, TCRdb re-called clones with MiXCR. TCRdb's processing, not the study's, gives the V and J calls here. The repertoire has 35,000 to 40,000 clones, approximately 26% of them found once; the top ten carry 9.6%. The CDR3 is 16 amino acids. With V trimmed by 0 bases and J by 11 bases, 13 bases remained unmatched. Germline CDR1 is LGHNA and CDR2 is YNFKEQ.

Sequencing was carried out using blood. The clonotype originates from a female donor with papillary thyroid cancer or a benign thyroid nodule (not recorded which). Some clones in this sample may be carry-over from other donors' samples. The rearrangement links TRBV4-2 to TRBJ2-1; TRBD2 aligns across 7 bases. The CDR3: CASSQEAGLESNKQFF. The DNA of the CDR3 is TGTGCCAGCAGCCAAGAGGCAGGACTAGAATCGAATAAGCAGTTCTTC.